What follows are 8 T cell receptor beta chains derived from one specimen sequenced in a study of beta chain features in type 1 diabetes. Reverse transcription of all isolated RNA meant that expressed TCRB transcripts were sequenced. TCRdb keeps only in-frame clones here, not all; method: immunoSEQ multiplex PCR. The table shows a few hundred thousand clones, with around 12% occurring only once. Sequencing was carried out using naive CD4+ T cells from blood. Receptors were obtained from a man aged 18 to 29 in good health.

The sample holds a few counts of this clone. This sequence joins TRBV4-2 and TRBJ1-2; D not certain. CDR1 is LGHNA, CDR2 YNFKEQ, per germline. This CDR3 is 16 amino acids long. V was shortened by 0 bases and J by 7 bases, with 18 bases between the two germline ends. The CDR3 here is CASSQELVRPTSGYTF. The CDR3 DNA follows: TGTGCCAGCAGCCAAGAATTAGTAAGACCGACTAGTGGCTACACCTTC.

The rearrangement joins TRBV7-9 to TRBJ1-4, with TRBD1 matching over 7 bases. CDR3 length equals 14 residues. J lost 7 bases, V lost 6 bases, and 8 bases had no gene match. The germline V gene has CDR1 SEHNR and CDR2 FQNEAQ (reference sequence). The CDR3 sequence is CASRSEQGSEKLFF. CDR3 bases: TGTGCCAGCAGGTCAGAACAGGGGAGTGAAAAACTGTTTTTT. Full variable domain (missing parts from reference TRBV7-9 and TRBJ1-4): DTGVSQNPRHKITKRGQNVTFRCDPISEHNRLYWYRQTLGQGPEFLTYFQNEAQLEKSRLLSDRFSAERPKGSFSTLEIQRTEQGDSAMYLCASRSEQGSEKLFFGSGTQLSVL.

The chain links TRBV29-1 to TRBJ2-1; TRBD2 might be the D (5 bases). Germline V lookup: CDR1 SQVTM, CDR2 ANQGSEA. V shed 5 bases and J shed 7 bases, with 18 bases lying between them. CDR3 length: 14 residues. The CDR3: CSVRNLLRRNEQFF. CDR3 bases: TGCAGCGTTCGAAATTTGCTAAGGAGGAATGAGCAGTTCTTC.

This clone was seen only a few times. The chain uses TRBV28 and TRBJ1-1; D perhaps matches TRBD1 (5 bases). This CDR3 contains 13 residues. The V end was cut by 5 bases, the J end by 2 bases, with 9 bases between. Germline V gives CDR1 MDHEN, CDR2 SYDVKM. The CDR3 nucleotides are TGTGCCAGCAGTAAGACAGAAAACACTGAAGCTTTCTTT. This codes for CASSKTENTEAFF.

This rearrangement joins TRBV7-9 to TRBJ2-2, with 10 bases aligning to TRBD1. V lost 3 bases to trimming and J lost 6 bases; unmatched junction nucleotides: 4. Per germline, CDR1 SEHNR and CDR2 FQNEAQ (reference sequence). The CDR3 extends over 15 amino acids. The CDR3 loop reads CASSFDRGRAGELFF. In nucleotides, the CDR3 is TGTGCCAGCAGCTTTGACAGGGGGCGAGCCGGGGAGCTGTTTTTT.

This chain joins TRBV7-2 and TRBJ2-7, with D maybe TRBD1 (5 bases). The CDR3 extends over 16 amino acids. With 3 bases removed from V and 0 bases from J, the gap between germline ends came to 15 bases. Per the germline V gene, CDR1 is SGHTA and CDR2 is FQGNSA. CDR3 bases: TGTGCCAGCAGCTTGTCGGGTCTTGACAGCTCCTACGAGCAGTACTTC. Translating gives CASSLSGLDSSYEQYF.

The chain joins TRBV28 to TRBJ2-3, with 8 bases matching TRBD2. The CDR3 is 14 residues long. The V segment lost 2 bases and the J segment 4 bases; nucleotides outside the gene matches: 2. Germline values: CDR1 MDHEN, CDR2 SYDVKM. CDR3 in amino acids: CASSLAGGADTQYF. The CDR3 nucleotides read TGTGCCAGCAGTTTAGCGGGAGGCGCAGATACGCAGTATTTT. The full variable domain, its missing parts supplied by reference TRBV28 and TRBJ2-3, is DVKVTQSSRYLVKRTGEKVFLECVQDMDHENMFWYRQDPGLGLRLIYFSYDVKMKEKGDIPEGYSVSREKKERFSLILESASTNQTSMYLCASSLAGGADTQYFGPGTRLTVL.

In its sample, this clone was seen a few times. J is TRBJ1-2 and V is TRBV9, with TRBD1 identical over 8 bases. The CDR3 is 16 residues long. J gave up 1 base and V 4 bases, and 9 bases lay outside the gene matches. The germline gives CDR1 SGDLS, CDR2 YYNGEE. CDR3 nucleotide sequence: TGTGCCAGCAGCCAATTGGACAGGGCCTATAACTATGGCTACACCTTC. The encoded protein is CASSQLDRAYNYGYTF.